Listed below are T cell receptor beta chains from one sample, sequenced in a study of cytomegalovirus exposure and HLA in healthy donors. TCRdb's table, derived via immunoSEQ multiplex PCR, lists solely in-frame clones and lacks some. The sample includes approximately 260,000 clones, about nine tenths of them seen just once. Sequencing was performed on PBMCs. These receptors were taken from a girl aged 2-10 years in good health and CMV-seronegative. Each CDR3 is given with its conserved first and last residue. D genes are given only for firm matches. Size tells how often a clone was seen (once, few, many) or the class of an expanded clone, and some rows leave it out.

TRBV10-3	.	13	TRBJ2-5	.	CAISEGRKETQYF	TGTGCCATCAGTGAAGGGAGAAAAGAGACCCAGTACTTC
TRBV12-5	.	15	TRBJ1-5	.	CASGLVGGMGQPQHF	TGTGCTAGTGGTTTGGTCGGGGGGATGGGGCAGCCCCAGCATTTT
TRBV10-3	.	14	TRBJ2-1	.	CAISEARTYNEQFF	TGTGCCATCAGTGAAGCGCGCACCTACAATGAGCAGTTCTTC
TRBV7-9	.	13	TRBJ2-7	TRBD1	CASTPTGSYEQYF	TGTGCCAGCACCCCGACAGGGTCGTACGAGCAGTACTTC
TRBV25-1	few	14	TRBJ1-1	.	CASSEVGGGTEAFF	TGTGCCAGCAGTGAAGTCGGGGGTGGGACTGAAGCTTTCTTT
TRBV10-3	.	15	TRBJ2-3	TRBD2	CAITEGLAGSDTQYF	TGTGCCATCACCGAGGGACTAGCGGGATCAGATACGCAGTATTTT
TRBV13	.	14	TRBJ2-1	TRBD1	CASSIGTGVDEQFF	TGTGCCAGCAGCATCGGGACAGGGGTCGATGAGCAGTTCTTC
TRBV15	.	17	TRBJ2-7	.	CATSRDPSGPSSYEQYF	TGTGCCACCAGCAGAGATCCAAGCGGACCGAGCTCCTACGAGCAGTACTTC
TRBV18	.	14	TRBJ2-1	TRBD2	CASSPEAGTTEQFF	TGTGCCAGCTCACCAGAAGCGGGGACCACTGAGCAGTTCTTC
TRBV5-1	.	17	TRBJ2-5	.	CASSIRPPAEYQETQYF	TGCGCCAGCAGCATCCGACCTCCTGCGGAGTACCAAGAGACCCAGTACTTC
TRBV7-6	.	14	TRBJ2-7	.	CASSLRQAGYEQYF	TGTGCCAGCAGCTTACGCCAGGCGGGCTACGAGCAGTACTTC
TRBV6-4	.	15	TRBJ2-3	TRBD2	CASSDSGSTTDTQYF	TGTGCCAGCAGTGATAGCGGGAGTACCACAGATACGCAGTATTTT
TRBV2	.	15	TRBJ1-4	TRBD1	CASSEEEGAGEKLFF	TGTGCCAGCAGTGAAGAGGAGGGGGCGGGTGAAAAACTGTTTTTT
TRBV15	.	13	TRBJ2-5	.	CATSRDSLETQYF	TGTGCCACCAGCAGAGATTCGTTAGAGACCCAGTACTTC
TRBV11-1	once	15	TRBJ2-3	.	CASSLSDTSTDTQYF	TGTGCCAGCAGCTTATCGGACACTAGCACAGATACGCAGTATTTT
TRBV6-5	.	12	TRBJ1-3	TRBD1	CASSRQGDTIYF	TGTGCCAGCAGTCGACAGGGGGACACCATATATTTT
TRBV19	.	12	TRBJ2-5	.	CASRGARETQYF	TGTGCCAGTCGGGGGGCGCGGGAGACCCAGTACTTC
TRBV6-5	.	11	TRBJ2-3	.	CASSRADTQYF	TGTGCCAGCAGTCGCGCGGATACGCAGTATTTT